One and the same sample provided the 2 T cell receptor beta chains below, sequenced in a study of regulatory T cells in long-lasting Graves disease (dated by TCRdb to about 2021). The library relied on multiplex PCR. Sequencing was performed on an Illumina HiSeq 4000. To build TCR beta libraries, CDR3 regions were amplified by Arm-PCR using iRepertoire HTBI primers. TCRdb handled the public reads itself, with Q25 trimming in fastp and clone calling in MiXCR, and kept productive beta chains. Each record represents a unique CDR3 protein, reported with the most common genes and DNA among its rows. The sample includes about 470,000 distinct CDR3 sequences, with 20% observed a single time. The ten top clones hold over 7.5% of the sample. The time point label, read with the paper, signifies: persistent/refractory GD, antithyroid drugs over 5 years with positive TRAb. For both TCR sequencing and RNA sequencing, RNA was extracted from PBMCs using TRIzol.

The sequencing used peripheral blood mononuclear cells (PBMCs), collected when the disease was refractory, from a patient treated with antithyroid drugs. The receptors were gathered from a female donor with Graves disease.

This clonotype was seen only a few times. The chain combines TRBV7-9 with TRBJ2-5; D is unclear. Germline V gene data show CDR1 as SEHNR and CDR2 as FQNEAQ (reference sequence). Trimming took off 5 bases at V and 7 bases at J, with 17 bases between the two ends. The CDR3 contains 14 residues. CDR3: CASSPSTGLWTQYF. DNA of the CDR3: TGTGCCAGCAGCCCCTCGACCGGGCTTTGGACCCAGTACTTC.

The rearrangement links TRBV19 to TRBJ1-1; D gene ambiguous. Trimming took 7 bases from V and 2 from J, leaving 14 bases between them. Germline V gives CDR1 LNHDA, CDR2 SQIVND (reference sequence). This CDR3 is built from 14 residues. The CDR3 region is CASISSASNTEAFF. Here the CDR3 DNA reads TGTGCCAGTATTTCGTCGGCGAGTAACACTGAAGCTTTCTTT.